Each of the 32 T cell receptor beta chains below was sequenced from the same sample in a study of control samples from healthy donors and cancer patients (dated by TCRdb to 2020 to 2022). The library was prepared using the immunoSEQ multiplex PCR assay. TCRdb provides this immuneACCESS table in a form limited to in-frame rearrangements. Some clones are lacking; in checked studies, under half of them reflect an unresolved V gene, and why the rest are absent is not known. In this sample the table shows some 150,000 clones, approximately 94% of which occur a single time. 12% to 15% of the sample goes to the ten largest clones. The source material was PBMCs. The receptors come from a man in his 60s with colorectal cancer.

V gene TRBV11-2 combines with J gene TRBJ2-7; 8 bases align to TRBD1. This CDR3 spans 15 amino acids. Germline V lookup: CDR1 SGHAT, CDR2 FQNNGV. J gave up 5 bases and V 5 bases, and 11 bases lay outside the gene matches. DNA for the CDR3: TGTGCCAGCAGCCCCCGGTGGACAGGGACCAACGAGCAGTACTTC. This translates into CASSPRWTGTNEQYF.

J is TRBJ2-7 and V is TRBV6-2 or TRBV6-3; the D gene is possibly TRBD1 (6 bases). This CDR3 has 14 residues. Looked up from germline, CDR1 is MNHEY and CDR2 is SVGEGT. V lost 5 bases and J lost 1, with 12 bases in between. Here the CDR3 reads CASSRTGKSYEQYF. In DNA form, the CDR3 reads TGTGCCAGCAGTCGAACAGGGAAGTCCTACGAGCAGTACTTC.

The chain is built from TRBV7-2 and TRBJ1-3, with 8 bases fitting TRBD1. Germline CDR1 reads SGHTA; CDR2 reads FQGNSA. CDR3 size: 19 residues. Trimming cost V 1 base and J 0 bases; bases outside gene matches: 11. CDR3 in amino acids: CASSLDPARGQGSGNTIYF. The CDR3 DNA is TGTGCCAGCAGCTTAGATCCGGCCAGGGGGCAGGGCTCTGGAAACACCATATATTTT.

The chain combines TRBV19 with TRBJ2-1; D perhaps matches TRBD2 (6 bases). In germline, CDR1 is LNHDA, CDR2 SQIVND (reference sequence). This CDR3 region has 14 residues. V was trimmed by 2 bases and J by 3 bases, leaving 8 bases between them. The CDR3 sequence: CASSIQGGYNEQFF. For the CDR3, the DNA is TGTGCCAGTAGTATACAGGGAGGCTACAATGAGCAGTTCTTC.

The genes are TRBV10-3 and TRBJ1-2, with D possibly matching TRBD1 (5 bases). Trimming took 6 bases from V and 6 from J, leaving 11 bases between them. CDR3 length equals 12 residues. CDR1 and CDR2 (germline): ENHRY, SYGVKD. CDR3 nucleotides: TGTGCCATCAGGGGGCAGGTAGATGGCTACACCTTC. Its protein is CAIRGQVDGYTF.

V is TRBV18 and J is TRBJ1-3; D remains ambiguous. Germline V gene lookup returns CDR1 KGHSH and CDR2 LQKENI. CDR3 length: 16 amino acids. Trimming shortened V by 1 base and J by 2 bases, and 12 bases separated the two germline ends. The CDR3 DNA is TGTGCCAGCTCACCACGAATGGGAAGCACTGGAAACACCATATATTTT. This encodes CASSPRMGSTGNTIYF. The full variable domain, in which reference TRBV18 and TRBJ1-3 provide the parts outside the CDR3, is NAGVMQNPRHLVRRRGQEARLRCSPMKGHSHVYWYRQLPEEGLKFMVYLQKENIIDESGMPKERFSAEFPKEGPSILRIQQVVRGDSAAYFCASSPRMGSTGNTIYFGEGSWLTVV.

V is TRBV5-1 and J is TRBJ2-1; D perhaps matches TRBD2 (6 bases). V lost 4 bases to trimming and J lost 0 bases, with 14 bases between them. Germline-derived CDR1 and CDR2 are SGHRS and YFSETQ. This CDR3 is 16 amino acids long. Here the CDR3 reads CASSPTDGGSYNEQFF. The CDR3 coding sequence is TGCGCCAGCAGCCCGACGGACGGGGGCTCCTACAATGAGCAGTTCTTC.

J is TRBJ1-5 and V is TRBV19; TRBD1 aligns across 7 bases. This CDR3 has 15 amino acids. Trimming took 3 bases from V and 2 from J; bases not matched to a gene: 4. Per the germline V gene, CDR1 is LNHDA and CDR2 is SQIVND (reference sequence). The CDR3 nucleotides read TGTGCCAGTAGTATTGGACAGGCGGGCAATCAGCCCCAGCATTTT. Translation gives CASSIGQAGNQPQHF.

Remarks on this clone: Other DNA variants within this sample encode the same CDR3. V is TRBV4-1 and J is TRBJ1-1; tentative D call: TRBD1 (5 bases). The germline V and J ends were trimmed by 1 base and 5 bases, with 8 bases remaining between them. From germline, CDR1 is MGHRA and CDR2 YSYEKL. CDR3 length: 13 amino acids. CDR3 bases: TGCGCCAGCAGCCAAGCAGGGTCAACTGAAGCTTTCTTT. Translated: CASSQAGSTEAFF.

This CDR3 is CAITPQLGETQYF. CDR3 DNA sequence: TGTGCCATCACCCCCCAGTTAGGGGAGACCCAGTACTTC. The J gene is TRBJ2-5, the V gene TRBV10-3, with D hard to call. This CDR3 contains 13 residues. In germline, CDR1 is ENHRY, CDR2 SYGVKD. The germline V and J ends were trimmed by 7 bases and 5 bases, with 14 bases remaining between them.

The chain employs TRBV20-1 and TRBJ2-3; D gene uncertain. This CDR3 region has 11 residues. The V end lost 6 bases, the J end lost 3 bases, and 7 bases lay between the germline ends. CDR1 and CDR2 (germline): DFQATT, SNEGSKA (reference sequence). The DNA for the CDR3 is TGCAGTGCCAGAACGACAGATACGCAGTATTTT. Its translation is CSARTTDTQYF.

The chain carries TRBV7-2 and TRBJ2-3; D call uncertain. V gave up 5 bases and J gave up 5 bases, with 8 bases separating them. Per the germline V gene, CDR1 is SGHTA and CDR2 is FQGNSA. The CDR3 consists of 12 residues. CDR3 sequence (DNA): TGTGCCAGCAGCCAGAGGTTAGATACGCAGTATTTT. Protein: CASSQRLDTQYF.

Remarks on this clone: Other nucleotide sequences from this sample produce the same CDR3. In DNA form, the CDR3 reads TGTGCCAGTAGGAAGCTCTCTGGAAACACCATATATTTT. It is translated as CASRKLSGNTIYF. The chain couples TRBV19 to TRBJ1-3, with D unresolved. The germline V gene encodes CDR1 LNHDA and CDR2 SQIVND (reference sequence). V gave up 6 bases and J gave up 0 bases, with 6 bases separating them. This CDR3 contains 13 residues.

The chain uses TRBV5-5 and TRBJ2-3; TRBD1 matches 10 bases. V shed 3 bases and J 2 bases; nucleotides not matched to a gene: 6. This CDR3 is 16 amino acids long. Germline V lookup: CDR1 SGHKS, CDR2 YYEKEE (reference sequence). This CDR3 is CASSSRTGGITDTQYF. CDR3 sequence (DNA): TGTGCCAGCAGCTCGCGGACAGGGGGAATCACAGATACGCAGTATTTT.

The chain recombines TRBV28 with TRBJ2-7, with a possible D match to TRBD2 (6 bases). In germline, CDR1 is MDHEN, CDR2 SYDVKM. The V and J ends lost 6 bases and 0 bases respectively, with 15 bases between them. The CDR3 spans 15 residues. As DNA, the CDR3 is TGTGCCAGCAGCCCTATCGGGACTTCCTCCTACGAGCAGTACTTC. Protein sequence: CASSPIGTSSYEQYF.

V is TRBV19 and J is TRBJ1-5; D is undetermined. Per the germline V gene, CDR1 is LNHDA and CDR2 is SQIVND (reference sequence). V was trimmed by 7 bases and J by 4 bases, leaving 8 bases between them. The CDR3 contains 12 residues. CDR3 protein: CASTLGNQPQHF. The CDR3 coding sequence is TGTGCCAGTACGTTGGGAAATCAGCCCCAGCATTTT.

The gene calls are TRBV6-5 and TRBJ2-1, with a tentative D call TRBD1 (6 bases). V lost 6 bases and J lost 8, with 14 bases in between. Germline V gene lookup returns CDR1 MNHEY and CDR2 SVGAGI. This CDR3 has 13 residues. The CDR3 bases are TGTGCCAGCAGGTTTACGGCAGGGGATGAGCAGTTCTTC. Translating gives CASRFTAGDEQFF.

The chain links TRBV19 to TRBJ2-7; a weak D match, TRBD1 (5 bases). Trimming pared 3 bases from V and 0 bases from J, leaving 12 bases between. Per germline, CDR1 LNHDA and CDR2 SQIVND (reference sequence). The CDR3 extends over 15 amino acids. The CDR3 DNA sequence: TGTGCCAGTAGTATGGGGCTGGGATTCTCCTACGAGCAGTACTTC. Translation gives CASSMGLGFSYEQYF.

The V call is TRBV6-5, the J call TRBJ2-7, with 9 bases lining up with TRBD1. The CDR3 has 15 amino acids. V was pared by 0 bases and J by 3 bases, with 3 bases of the junction left unmatched. Germline V gives CDR1 MNHEY, CDR2 SVGAGI. The CDR3 spells CASSYSDRGNYEQYF. The CDR3 nucleotides are TGTGCCAGCAGTTACTCGGACAGGGGAAACTACGAGCAGTACTTC.

The CDR3 region is CAISEKYGTANTEAFF. The CDR3 region has the DNA TGTGCCATCAGTGAGAAGTACGGGACAGCAAACACTGAAGCTTTCTTT. The J gene is TRBJ1-1, the V gene TRBV10-3, with TRBD1 matching 7 bases. Germline V gives CDR1 ENHRY, CDR2 SYGVKD. The CDR3 is made up of 16 amino acids. The ends lost 2 bases at V and 2 bases at J; junction bases unmatched: 8.

In this sample, this clone turned up once. This chain connects TRBV19 to TRBJ1-2; TRBD1 might be the D (6 bases). Germline V CDR1 and CDR2: LNHDA, SQIVND (reference sequence). With 5 bases removed from V and 8 bases from J, the gap between germline ends came to 18 bases. The CDR3 is 14 residues long. The CDR3 region is CASSPGQFWEGYTF. DNA of the CDR3: TGTGCCAGTAGTCCAGGACAGTTCTGGGAGGGCTACACCTTC.

The J gene is TRBJ2-5, the V gene TRBV21-1; TRBD1 was called by the table and not checked on the DNA. TRBV21-1 represents a pseudogene. This CDR3 spans 13 amino acids. CDR3 loop: CASRLRGQETQYF. CDR3 coding DNA: TGTGCCAGCAGGTTAAGGGGCCAAGAGACCCAGTACTTC.

The gene calls are TRBV9 and TRBJ2-3; D ambiguous. Per germline, CDR1 SGDLS and CDR2 YYNGEE. V lost 3 bases to trimming and J lost 4 bases, with 18 bases between them. This CDR3 has 16 amino acids. The CDR3 nucleotides read TGTGCCAGCAGCGCCCCGCCGGGCCACGGCGCAGATACGCAGTATTTT. It codes for CASSAPPGHGADTQYF.

The chain joins TRBV5-1 to TRBJ1-1; 8 nucleotides agree with TRBD1. CDR3 length: 15 residues. Unmatched junction bases numbered 5, after V lost 4 bases and J lost 0 bases. Germline V gene lookup returns CDR1 SGHRS and CDR2 YFSETQ. The DNA of the CDR3 is TGCGCCAGCAGCCGCGGGACAGGAATGAACACTGAAGCTTTCTTT. This codes for CASSRGTGMNTEAFF.

The chain is built from TRBV5-4 and TRBJ1-4, with D unresolved. Trimming removed 3 bases at V and 8 bases at J, with 11 bases between. In germline, CDR1 is SGHNT, CDR2 YYREEE (reference sequence). The CDR3 has 13 residues. The CDR3 bases are TGTGCCAGCAGCTCAAGGGTGAACGAAAAACTGTTTTTT. Translation: CASSSRVNEKLFF.

The rearrangement links TRBV27 to TRBJ1-1; no clear D. The CDR3 covers 14 residues. The V gene lost 7 bases and the J gene lost 4 bases, with 16 bases spanning the gap. Germline V gene lookup returns CDR1 MNHEY and CDR2 SMNVEV (reference sequence). CDR3 in amino acids: CASTLEGGGTEAFF. The CDR3 nucleotides are TGTGCCAGCACTCTGGAGGGTGGAGGCACTGAAGCTTTCTTT.

The J gene is TRBJ2-1, the V gene TRBV9; 12 nucleotides align to TRBD2. Germline CDR1 is SGDLS and CDR2 is YYNGEE. This CDR3 is 19 amino acids long. The J segment lost 4 bases and the V segment lost 6 bases, leaving 17 bases of the junction unmatched. CDR3 in amino acids: CASTKGLAGTQSWYNEQFF. For the CDR3, the DNA is TGTGCCAGCACCAAAGGACTAGCGGGGACCCAATCTTGGTACAATGAGCAGTTCTTC.

The rearrangement joins TRBV11-2 to TRBJ2-7; D is perhaps TRBD1 or TRBD2 (5 bases each). Germline V gene sequence: CDR1 SGHAT, CDR2 FQNNGV. This CDR3 has 15 amino acids. Trimming cost V 5 bases and J 3 bases, with 17 bases left between them. CDR3 DNA: TGTGCCAGCAGCCTGAGGGAGACAGTCAACTACGAGCAGTACTTC. Translating gives CASSLRETVNYEQYF.

The rearrangement joins TRBV21-1 to TRBJ2-5; the table calls TRBD2, which could not be checked here. TRBV21-1 is a known pseudogene. This CDR3 spans 15 amino acids. The CDR3 DNA sequence: TGTGCCGGCGCTTCTAGGCGGGGGGGTCAAGAGACCCAGTACTTC. Protein sequence: CAGASRRGGQETQYF.

As to this clone: The same CDR3 also results from other DNA sequences found in this sample. V usage is TRBV5-1 and J usage is TRBJ1-6; 7 bases fit TRBD1. With 0 bases clipped from V and 7 bases from J, the junction kept 1 base outside the gene matches. Germline V lookup: CDR1 SGHRS, CDR2 YFSETQ. The CDR3 has 14 residues. CDR3 sequence: CASSLGQGNSPLHF. DNA of the CDR3: TGCGCCAGCAGCTTGGGACAGGGAAATTCACCCCTCCACTTT. Combining the CDR3 with reference TRBV5-1 and TRBJ1-6 gives the whole variable domain KAGVTQTPRYLIKTRGQQVTLSCSPISGHRSVSWYQQTPGQGLQFLFEYFSETQRNKGNFPGRFSGRQFSNSRSEMNVSTLELGDSALYLCASSLGQGNSPLHFGNGTRLTVT.

Here the CDR3 reads CAWRDSFFLGNTIYF. CDR3 coding DNA: TGTGCCTGGAGAGACTCATTCTTTCTAGGAAACACCATATATTTT. This chain connects TRBV30 to TRBJ1-3; D is unclear. The germline CDR1 and CDR2 sequences are GTSNPN and SVGIG (reference sequence). V dropped 3 bases and J dropped 4 bases, with 16 bases sitting between them. This CDR3 region has 15 residues.

This rearrangement joins TRBV27 to TRBJ2-4; TRBD1 is a possible D gene (6 bases). This CDR3 is 13 amino acids long. V lost 7 bases to trimming and J lost 6 bases, with 13 bases between them. Germline loops: CDR1 MNHEY, CDR2 SMNVEV (reference sequence). The CDR3 is CASMEGGRNIQYF. The CDR3 DNA reads as TGTGCCAGCATGGAAGGGGGTCGAAACATTCAGTACTTC.